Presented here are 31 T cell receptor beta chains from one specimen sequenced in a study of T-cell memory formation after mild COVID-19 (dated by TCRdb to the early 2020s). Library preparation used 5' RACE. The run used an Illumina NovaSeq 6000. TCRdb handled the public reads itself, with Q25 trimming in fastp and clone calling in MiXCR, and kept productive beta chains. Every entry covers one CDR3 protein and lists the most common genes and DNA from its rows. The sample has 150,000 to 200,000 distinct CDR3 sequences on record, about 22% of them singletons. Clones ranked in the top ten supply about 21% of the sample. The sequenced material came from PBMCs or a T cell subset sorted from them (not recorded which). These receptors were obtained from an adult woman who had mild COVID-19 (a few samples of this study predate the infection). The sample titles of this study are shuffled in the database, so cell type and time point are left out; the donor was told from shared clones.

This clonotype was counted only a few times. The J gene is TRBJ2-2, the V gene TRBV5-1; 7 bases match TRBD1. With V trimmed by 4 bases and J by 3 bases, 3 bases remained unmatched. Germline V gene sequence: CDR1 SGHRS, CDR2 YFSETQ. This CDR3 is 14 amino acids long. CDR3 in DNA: TGCGCCAGCAGCGAAGGGACAGACACCGGGGAGCTGTTTTTT. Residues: CASSEGTDTGELFF.

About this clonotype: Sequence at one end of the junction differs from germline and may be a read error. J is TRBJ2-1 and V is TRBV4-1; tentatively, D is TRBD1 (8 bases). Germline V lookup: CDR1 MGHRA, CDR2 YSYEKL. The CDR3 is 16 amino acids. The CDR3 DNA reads TGCGCCAGCAGCCAAGTCGGGAGGACAGGGTACAGTGAGCAGTTCTTC. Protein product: CASSQVGRTGYSEQFF.

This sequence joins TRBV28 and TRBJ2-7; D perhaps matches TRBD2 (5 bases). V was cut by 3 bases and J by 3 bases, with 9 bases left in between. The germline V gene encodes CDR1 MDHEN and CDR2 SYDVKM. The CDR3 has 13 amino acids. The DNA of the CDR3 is TGTGCCAGCAGTTTCGAGGGTATCTACGAGCAGTACTTC. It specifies CASSFEGIYEQYF.

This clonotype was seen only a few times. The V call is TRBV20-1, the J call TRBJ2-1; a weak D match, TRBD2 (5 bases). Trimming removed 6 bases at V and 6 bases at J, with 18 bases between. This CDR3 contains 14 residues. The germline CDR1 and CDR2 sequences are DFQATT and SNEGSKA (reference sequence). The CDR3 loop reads CSAVSLGLVNEQFF. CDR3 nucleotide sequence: TGCAGTGCGGTTTCACTTGGACTCGTCAATGAGCAGTTCTTC.

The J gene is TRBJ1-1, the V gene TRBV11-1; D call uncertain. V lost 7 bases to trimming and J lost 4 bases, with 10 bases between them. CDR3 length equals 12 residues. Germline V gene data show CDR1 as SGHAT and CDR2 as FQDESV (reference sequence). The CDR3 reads CASNVLGTEAFF. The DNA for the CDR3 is TGTGCCAGCAACGTACTAGGCACTGAAGCTTTCTTT.

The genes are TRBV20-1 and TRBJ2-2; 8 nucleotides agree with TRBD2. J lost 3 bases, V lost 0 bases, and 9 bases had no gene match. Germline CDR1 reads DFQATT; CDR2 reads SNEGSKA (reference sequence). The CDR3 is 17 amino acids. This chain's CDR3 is CSARDLVFGGDTGELFF. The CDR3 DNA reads TGCAGTGCTAGAGATCTAGTCTTCGGGGGGGACACCGGGGAGCTGTTTTTT.

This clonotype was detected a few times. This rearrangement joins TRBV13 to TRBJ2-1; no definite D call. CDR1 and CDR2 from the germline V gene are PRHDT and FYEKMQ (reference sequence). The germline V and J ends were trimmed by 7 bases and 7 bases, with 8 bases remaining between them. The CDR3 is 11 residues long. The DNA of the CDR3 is TGTGCCAGCAACTATCAGAATGAGCAGTTCTTC. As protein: CASNYQNEQFF.

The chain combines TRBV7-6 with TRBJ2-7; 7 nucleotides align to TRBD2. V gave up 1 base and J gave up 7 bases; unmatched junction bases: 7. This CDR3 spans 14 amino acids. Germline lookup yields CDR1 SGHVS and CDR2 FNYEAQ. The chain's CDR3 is CASSLGGRTREQYF. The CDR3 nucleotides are TGTGCCAGCAGCTTAGGGGGCAGGACTAGGGAGCAGTACTTC.

The CDR3 loop reads CASGAGVTDTQYF. For the CDR3, the DNA is TGTGCCAGCGGAGCGGGAGTGACAGATACGCAGTATTTT. The genes are TRBV6-2 or TRBV6-3 and TRBJ2-3, with TRBD2 matching over 8 bases. Germline V gene sequence: CDR1 MNHEY, CDR2 SVGEGT. Losses at the gene ends were 8 bases for V and 3 bases for J; bases not matched to a gene: 4. This CDR3 is 13 amino acids long.

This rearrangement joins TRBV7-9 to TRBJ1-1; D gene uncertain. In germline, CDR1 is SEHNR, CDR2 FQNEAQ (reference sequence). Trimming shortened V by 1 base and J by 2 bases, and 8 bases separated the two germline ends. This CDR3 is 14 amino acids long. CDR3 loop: CASSLGVTNTEAFF. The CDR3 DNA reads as TGTGCCAGCAGCTTAGGGGTCACAAACACTGAAGCTTTCTTT.

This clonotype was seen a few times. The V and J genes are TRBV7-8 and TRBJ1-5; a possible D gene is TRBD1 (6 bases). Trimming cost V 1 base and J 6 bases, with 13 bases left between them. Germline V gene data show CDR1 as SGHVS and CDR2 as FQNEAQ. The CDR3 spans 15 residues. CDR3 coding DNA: TGTGCCAGCAGCTTAGATACAGGGCTCTCTCAGCCCCAGCATTTT. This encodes CASSLDTGLSQPQHF.

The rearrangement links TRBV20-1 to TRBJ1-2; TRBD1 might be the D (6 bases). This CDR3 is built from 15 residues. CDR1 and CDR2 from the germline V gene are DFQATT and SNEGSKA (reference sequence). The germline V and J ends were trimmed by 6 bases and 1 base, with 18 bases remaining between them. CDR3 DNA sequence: TGCAGTGCAGATGAGCGGACAGATAATAACTATGGCTACACCTTC. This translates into CSADERTDNNYGYTF.

The DNA of the CDR3 is TGTGCCAGCAGTCCCTTTGTAGCGGGAGAAGATTCCATGCCTGGAGAGACCCAGTACTTC. This gives the protein CASSPFVAGEDSMPGETQYF. V is TRBV12-3 or TRBV12-4 and J is TRBJ2-5, with 9 bases aligning to TRBD2. This CDR3 contains 20 residues. J lost 4 bases, V lost 5 bases, and 23 bases had no gene match.

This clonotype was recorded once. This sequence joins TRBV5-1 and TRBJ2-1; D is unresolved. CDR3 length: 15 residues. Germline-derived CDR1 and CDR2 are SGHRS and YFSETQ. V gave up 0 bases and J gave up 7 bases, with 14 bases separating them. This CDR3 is CASSLATSGRNEQFF. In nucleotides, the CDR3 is TGCGCCAGCAGCTTGGCCACGTCTGGACGGAATGAGCAGTTCTTC.

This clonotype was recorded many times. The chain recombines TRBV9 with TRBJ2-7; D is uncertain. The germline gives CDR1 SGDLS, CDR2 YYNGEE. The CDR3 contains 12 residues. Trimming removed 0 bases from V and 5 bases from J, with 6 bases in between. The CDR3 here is CASSVAGDEQYF. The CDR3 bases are TGTGCCAGCAGCGTAGCTGGGGACGAGCAGTACTTC.

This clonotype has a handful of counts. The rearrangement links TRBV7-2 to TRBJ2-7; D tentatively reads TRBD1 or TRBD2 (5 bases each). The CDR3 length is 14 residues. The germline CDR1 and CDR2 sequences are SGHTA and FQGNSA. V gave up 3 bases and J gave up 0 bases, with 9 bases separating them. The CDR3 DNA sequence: TGTGCCAGCAGCTTGGGGGTCTACTCCTACGAGCAGTACTTC. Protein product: CASSLGVYSYEQYF.

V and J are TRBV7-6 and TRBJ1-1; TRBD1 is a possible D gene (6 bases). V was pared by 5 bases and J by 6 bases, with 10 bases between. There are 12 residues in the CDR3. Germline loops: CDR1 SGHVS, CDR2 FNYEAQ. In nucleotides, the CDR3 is TGTGCCAGCAGCAGTGGGGGCGCTGAAGCTTTCTTT. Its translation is CASSSGGAEAFF.

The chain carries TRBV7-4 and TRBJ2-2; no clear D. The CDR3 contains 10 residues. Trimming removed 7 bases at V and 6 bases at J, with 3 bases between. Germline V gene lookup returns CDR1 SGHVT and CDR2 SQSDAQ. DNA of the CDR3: TGTGCCAGCATATCCGGGGAGCTGTTTTTT. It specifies CASISGELFF.

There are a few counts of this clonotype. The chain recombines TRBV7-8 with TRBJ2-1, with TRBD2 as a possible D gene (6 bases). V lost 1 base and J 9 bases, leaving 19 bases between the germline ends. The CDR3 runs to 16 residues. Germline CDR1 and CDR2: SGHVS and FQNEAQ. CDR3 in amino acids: CASSLGVGWAGFEQFF. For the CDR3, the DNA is TGTGCCAGCAGCTTAGGCGTTGGGTGGGCGGGGTTTGAGCAGTTCTTC.

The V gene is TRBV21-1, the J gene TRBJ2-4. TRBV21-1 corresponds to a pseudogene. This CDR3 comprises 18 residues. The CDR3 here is CASSNKPQPMVAKNIQYF. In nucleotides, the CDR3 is TGTGCCAGCAGCAATAAACCCCAGCCCATGGTAGCCAAAAACATTCAGTACTTC.

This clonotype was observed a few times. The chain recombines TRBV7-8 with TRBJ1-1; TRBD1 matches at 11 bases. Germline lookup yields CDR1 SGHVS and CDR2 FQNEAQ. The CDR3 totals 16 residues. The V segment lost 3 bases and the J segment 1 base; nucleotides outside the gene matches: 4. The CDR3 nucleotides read TGTGCCAGCAGCTTCGGGACAGGGGGACCGAACACTGAAGCTTTCTTT. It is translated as CASSFGTGGPNTEAFF. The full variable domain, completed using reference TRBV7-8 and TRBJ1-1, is GAGVSQSPRYKVAKRGQDVALRCDPISGHVSLFWYQQALGQGPEFLTYFQNEAQLDKSGLPSDRFFAERPEGSVSTLKIQRTQQEDSAVYLCASSFGTGGPNTEAFFGQGTRLTVV.

The CDR3 DNA sequence: TGTGCCAGCAGCTTAGGCCCAGGGGCTGAGTCACCCCTCCACTTT. Amino acids: CASSLGPGAESPLHF. The rearrangement links TRBV7-9 to TRBJ1-6; D perhaps matches TRBD1 (6 bases). Trimming stripped 1 base from V and 10 bases from J, with 14 bases between. The CDR3 has 15 amino acids. The germline V gene encodes CDR1 SEHNR and CDR2 FQNEAQ (reference sequence).

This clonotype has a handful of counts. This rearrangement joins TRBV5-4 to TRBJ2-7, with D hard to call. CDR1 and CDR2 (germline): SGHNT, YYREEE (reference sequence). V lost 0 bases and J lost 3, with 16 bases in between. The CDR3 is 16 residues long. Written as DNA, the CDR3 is TGTGCCAGCAGCTTGGATCCAGTGGAGACGGACTACGAGCAGTACTTC. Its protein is CASSLDPVETDYEQYF.

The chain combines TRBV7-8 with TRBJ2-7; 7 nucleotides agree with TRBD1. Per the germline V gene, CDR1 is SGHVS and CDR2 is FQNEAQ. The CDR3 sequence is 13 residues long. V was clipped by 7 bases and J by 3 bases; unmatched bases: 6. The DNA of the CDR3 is TGTGCCAGCACCCGGGACAGTTTCTACGAGCAGTACTTC. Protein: CASTRDSFYEQYF.

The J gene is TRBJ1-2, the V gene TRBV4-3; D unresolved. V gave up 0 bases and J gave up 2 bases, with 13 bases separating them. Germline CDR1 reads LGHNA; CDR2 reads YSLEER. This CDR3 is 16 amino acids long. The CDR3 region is CASSQDSPARNYGYTF. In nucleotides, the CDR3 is TGCGCCAGCAGCCAAGACTCGCCGGCCCGGAACTATGGCTACACCTTC.

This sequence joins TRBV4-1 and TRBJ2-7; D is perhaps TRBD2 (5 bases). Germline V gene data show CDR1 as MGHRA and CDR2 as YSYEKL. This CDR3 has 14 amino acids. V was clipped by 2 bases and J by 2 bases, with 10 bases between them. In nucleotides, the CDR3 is TGCGCCAGCAGCCAACGATTACTAGCCTACGAGCAGTACTTC. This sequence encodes CASSQRLLAYEQYF.

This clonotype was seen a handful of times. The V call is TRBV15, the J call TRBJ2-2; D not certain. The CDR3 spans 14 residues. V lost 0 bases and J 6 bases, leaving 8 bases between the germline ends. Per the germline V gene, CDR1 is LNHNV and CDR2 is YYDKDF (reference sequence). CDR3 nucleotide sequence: TGTGCCACCAGCAGAGACAGCTCCTCCGGGGAGCTGTTTTTT. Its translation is CATSRDSSSGELFF.

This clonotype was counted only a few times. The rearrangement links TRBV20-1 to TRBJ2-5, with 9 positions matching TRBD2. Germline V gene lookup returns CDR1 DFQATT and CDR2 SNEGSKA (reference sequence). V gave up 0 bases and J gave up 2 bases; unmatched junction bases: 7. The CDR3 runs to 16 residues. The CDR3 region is CSARDLREGRQETQYF. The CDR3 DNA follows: TGCAGTGCTAGAGATCTGCGGGAGGGCCGTCAAGAGACCCAGTACTTC.

CDR3 in DNA: TGTGCCAGCAGCTTTTCGCGCCGGACAGGGGAGACTGAAGCTTTCTTT. Its translation is CASSFSRRTGETEAFF. The chain joins TRBV7-6 to TRBJ1-1; TRBD1 agrees at 9 bases. The V gene end was trimmed by 3 bases and the J gene end by 5 bases; junction bases not matched to a gene: 10. Germline CDR1 is SGHVS and CDR2 is FNYEAQ. This CDR3 comprises 16 residues.

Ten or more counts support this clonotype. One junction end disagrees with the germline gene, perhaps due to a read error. In DNA form, the CDR3 reads TGCGCCAGCAGCCTTGGACTAGCGGCAGAAACGCAGTATTTT. Its translation is CASSLGLAAETQYF. V is TRBV5-1 and J is TRBJ2-3; 10 bases map to TRBD2. Germline loops: CDR1 SGHRS, CDR2 YFSETQ. The CDR3 runs to 14 residues.

For the CDR3, the DNA is TGCAGCGTTGAAGTTCCCAGCGGGGGGGCCCACAATGAGCAGTTCTTC. Protein sequence: CSVEVPSGGAHNEQFF. This chain connects TRBV29-1 to TRBJ2-1; 10 bases fit TRBD2. With 1 base clipped from V and 5 bases from J, the junction kept 8 bases outside the gene matches. From germline, CDR1 is SQVTM and CDR2 ANQGSEA. The CDR3 sequence is 16 residues long.